This record looks at one T cell receptor (beta chain) sequence and its context. Its antigen is unidentified. Assay used: immunoSEQ multiplex PCR; TCRdb lists only in-frame clones, some missing. The repertoire consists of about 100,000 clones, with roughly 90% occurring once and the leading ten covering about 1%. These data belong to a study of graft-versus-host responses after intestinal transplantation. Study as a whole: Transplantation in recipients was multivisceral, liver-intestinal, or isolated intestinal.

V lost 1 base and J lost 5, with 14 bases in between. The CDR3 totals 15 residues. The germline V gene encodes CDR1 SGHDN and CDR2 FVKESK. This receptor was obtained from a human donor who received an intestinal transplant. The gene calls are TRBV14 and TRBJ2-5, with D perhaps TRBD1 (5 bases). This specimen was unstimulated CD4+ T cells sorted from spleen or lymph node cells, taken before intestinal transplant. The CDR3 loop reads CASSQGRVVWETQYF. In DNA, the CDR3 is TGTGCCAGCAGCCAAGGCAGGGTGGTGTGGGAGACCCAGTACTTC.